This T cell receptor beta chain was identified in a study of breast tumors, draining lymph nodes, adjacent tissues. Broader study findings: Luminal-like breast cancer showed significantly greater tumor-nontumor repertoire similarity than basal-like breast cancer did. That most tumor T cells come from lymph nodes remained unproven.

One entry per CDR3 protein results from TCRdb running MiXCR on the multiplex PCR reads. Of over 100,000 distinct CDR3 sequences in the sample, about 20% were seen once. Breast cancer patients provided tissue from their axillary draining lymph nodes. There are many counts of this clonotype. The antigen remains undetermined. Germline lookup yields CDR1 ENHRY and CDR2 SYGVKD. After removal of 2 bases from V and 4 bases from J, the junction contained 5 bases not matched to a gene. The CDR3 is made up of 15 amino acids. The sequence was collected from a female donor with breast cancer. Some clones in this sample may be carry-over from other donors' samples. Sequencing was done on a sample of axillary lymph node tissue. The chain links TRBV10-3 to TRBJ1-5; 7 bases map to TRBD1. The CDR3 coding sequence is TGTGCCATCAGTGAGGTCAGGGGGGGAAATCAGCCCCAGCATTTT. Its translation is CAISEVRGGNQPQHF.